This TCR beta chain was captured by sequencing in a study of blood T cell repertoires in COVID-19 (dated by TCRdb to about 2020). Broadly, across the study: Samples from collaborators originated in the United States, Italy and Spain and spanned both the acute and convalescent phases of COVID-19. The material from the prospective study consisted of cDNA or gDNA derived from T cells, B-cell-depleted T cells, or PBMCs. Subjects who had been exposed to COVID-19, were actively infected with it, or had recovered from it provided the deeply sampled blood TCRbeta repertoires that made up the dataset. The repertoires were released in a freely available public database intended as a resource for research on the immune response to SARS-CoV-2. The samples were drawn from the first 160 participants of the ongoing ImmuneRACE study and from roughly 1,300 subjects provided by 6 global collaborators. A de-identified subject ID, COVID-19 status, age in years and sex were almost always included in the sample metadata. Where available, HLA class I and class II types were taken from metadata supplied by the sample provider and were not determined by assay-based typing. The paper's findings and limits, for the study overall: The quantity of clinical and demographic metadata differed by source and by participant and was supplied without curation.

Notes on this clone: No antigen is known for it. One base away there is no much larger clone; base qualities are not given.

TCRbeta CDR3 regions were amplified from genomic DNA using the immunoSEQ Assay, a bias-controlled multiplex PCR. Processing in the source paper ran as follows. The number of nucleated cells in each sample was estimated by amplification of reference gene primers within the assay. To quantify the absolute abundance of each unique TCRbeta CDR3 rearrangement, sequence reads were collapsed and filtered. Productive Simpson clonality was computed per sample as the square root of Simpson's diversity index over productive rearrangements. TCRdb retrieved this table from immuneACCESS and kept in-frame rearrangements only. Not all clones are present; in checked studies, unresolved V genes account for under half, and no reason is known for the remainder. V, J and clone size were drawn from that table, and D and trimming were deduced from the DNA. This sample holds hundreds of thousands of clones; just under 90% were observed only once. The ten largest clones represent approximately 10% of the sample.

One collaborating source in Seattle enrolled patients during active infection and followed them longitudinally through the course of disease. Collaborating institutions collected whole blood in K2EDTA tubes following their own protocols. For TCRbeta analysis, collaborator samples were shipped as frozen whole blood, as isolated PBMCs, or as DNA extracted from either sample type. The germline V gene specifies SGHDN as CDR1 and FVKESK as CDR2. The CDR3 contains 14 residues, cysteine and phenylalanine counted. Just CDR3 DNA is preserved here, 42 bases in frame from base 1. V is cut back by 4 bases and J by 8 bases, with 10 bases in the junction unmatched.

The source is a woman between 25 and 40 years old with COVID-19, enrolled during active disease. The material sequenced was peripheral blood. The sequence is built from TRBV14 and TRBJ1-2; 7 nucleotides in the junction match TRBD1. The DNA is as follows: TGTGCCAGCAGCCCCACAGGGGACGGTAGGGGCTACACCTTC. Its product reads: CASSPTGDGRGYTF.